The T cell receptor beta chain described here comes from a study of blood T cell repertoires in COVID-19. CDR1 is LNHNV, CDR2 YYDKDF, per germline (reference sequence). Trimming took 0 bases from V and 2 from J, leaving 8 bases between them. This CDR3 has 15 amino acids. Some clones are missing from TCRdb's copy, which holds only in-frame ones; the method was immunoSEQ multiplex PCR. The sample contains some 89,000 clones, roughly 89% of which appear only once. The chain joins TRBV15 to TRBJ1-3; D call uncertain. The sample comprised peripheral blood. The sequence was collected from a human donor in a cohort sampled during active COVID-19. This CDR3 is CATSRDLATGNTIYF. DNA of the CDR3: TGTGCCACCAGCAGAGATCTGGCCACTGGAAACACCATATATTTT.